This paragraph covers one TCR beta chain sequence. Antigen specificity is unknown. Sequencing was performed with immunoSEQ multiplex PCR; in TCRdb, only in-frame clones are kept and a portion is missing. Of tens of thousands of clones listed, about 88% are singletons. The record originates from a study of radiotherapy plus CTLA-4 blockade in lung cancer. Study-level points and caveats: Reports identified early blood T cell clone dynamics, with interferon-beta, as the best response predictor.

CDR3 length equals 15 residues. CDR1 SGHNT and CDR2 YYREEE come from the germline V gene (reference sequence). Trimming removed 4 bases from V and 2 bases from J; junction bases left unmatched: 4. Each patient with chemo-refractory metastatic non-small-cell lung cancer was treated with focal radiation plus CTLA-4 blockade using ipilimumab. The sequence came from a human donor with non-small cell lung cancer that progressed on radiotherapy plus ipilimumab. The sequencing used peripheral blood, collected from a patient treated with radiotherapy plus ipilimumab. V usage is TRBV5-4 and J usage is TRBJ1-4, with 8 bases fitting TRBD1. CDR3 residues: CASSTDRGTNEKLFF. CDR3 nucleotide sequence: TGTGCCAGCAGCACTGACAGGGGTACTAATGAAAAACTGTTTTTT.